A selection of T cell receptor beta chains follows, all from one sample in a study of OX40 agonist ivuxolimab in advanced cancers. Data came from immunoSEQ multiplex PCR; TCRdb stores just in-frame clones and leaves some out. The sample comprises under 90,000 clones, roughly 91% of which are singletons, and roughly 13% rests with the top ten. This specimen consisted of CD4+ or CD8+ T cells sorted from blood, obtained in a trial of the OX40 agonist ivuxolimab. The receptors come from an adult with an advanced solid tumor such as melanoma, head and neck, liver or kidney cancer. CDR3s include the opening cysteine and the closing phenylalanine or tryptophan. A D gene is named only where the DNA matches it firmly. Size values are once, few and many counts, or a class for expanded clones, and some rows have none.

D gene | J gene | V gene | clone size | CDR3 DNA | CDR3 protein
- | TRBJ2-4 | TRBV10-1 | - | TGCGCCAGCAGTGACAGGGCCAAAAACATTCAGTACTTC | CASSDRAKNIQYF
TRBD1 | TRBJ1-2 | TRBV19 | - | TGTGCCAGTAGCGCCGGGACAGGGACTGGCTACACCTTC | CASSAGTGTGYTF
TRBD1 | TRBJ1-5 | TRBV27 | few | TGTGCCAGCAGTTCGCACAGGGGAATACAGCCCCAGCATTTT | CASSSHRGIQPQHF
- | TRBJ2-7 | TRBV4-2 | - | TGTGCCAGCAGCCAAGACTCCTACGAGCAGTACTTC | CASSQDSYEQYF
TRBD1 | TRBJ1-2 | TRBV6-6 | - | TGTGCCAGCACCATATCTCCACAGGGGGGAGGCTACACCTTC | CASTISPQGGGYTF
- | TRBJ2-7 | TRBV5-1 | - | TGCGCCAGCAGCGGAGAAGGCGAAGAGCAGTACTTC | CASSGEGEEQYF
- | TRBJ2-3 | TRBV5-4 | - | TGTGCCAGCAGCTTGGTGGCTATATCGTCAGATACGCAGTATTTT | CASSLVAISSDTQYF
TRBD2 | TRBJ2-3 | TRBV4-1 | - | TGCGCCAGCAGCCAAGAACGGGCGGGAGGGACAGATACGCAGTATTTT | CASSQERAGGTDTQYF
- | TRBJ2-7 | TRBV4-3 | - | TGCGCCAGCAGCCAAGATGGGACGCCTTACTACGAGCAGTACTTC | CASSQDGTPYYEQYF
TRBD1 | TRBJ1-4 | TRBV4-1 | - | TGCGCCAGCAGCCAAGCGTTGGGACAGGGGTTATATGATGAAAAACTGTTTTTT | CASSQALGQGLYDEKLFF
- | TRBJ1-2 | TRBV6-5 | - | TGTGCCAGCAGTACCGATATGTGGGCCTATGGCTACACCTTC | CASSTDMWAYGYTF
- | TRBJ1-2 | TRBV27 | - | TGTGCCAGCAGTTTTGGGGGGGATGGCTACACCTTC | CASSFGGDGYTF
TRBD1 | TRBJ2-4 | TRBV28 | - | TGTGCCAGCAGGGTGGGGGACAGGCCCCTAGCCAAAAACATTCAGTACTTC | CASRVGDRPLAKNIQYF
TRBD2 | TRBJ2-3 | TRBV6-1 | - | TGTGCCAGCAGTGAAGAAGCGGGCGGGAGGTTGGATACGCAGTATTTT | CASSEEAGGRLDTQYF
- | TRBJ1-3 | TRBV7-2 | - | TGTGCCAGCAGCTTAGTGGGCCTGGAGGACACCATATATTTT | CASSLVGLEDTIYF
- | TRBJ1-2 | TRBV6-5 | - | TGTGCCAGCAGTCCCGGACCGACTAACTATGGCTACACCTTC | CASSPGPTNYGYTF
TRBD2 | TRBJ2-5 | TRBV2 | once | TGTGCCAGCAGTCGGTCCCCAGGACTAGCGGAAGAGACCCAGTACTTC | CASSRSPGLAEETQYF
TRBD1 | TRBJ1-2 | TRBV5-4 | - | TGTGCCAGCAGCTTGCTGCGACAGGGGGCCTATGGCTACACCTTC | CASSLLRQGAYGYTF
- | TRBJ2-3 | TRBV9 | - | TGTGCCAGCAGCGTAGATGGGACAGATACGCAGTATTTT | CASSVDGTDTQYF
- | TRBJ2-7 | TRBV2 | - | TGTGCCAGCAGTGAAGGGGGCAGCGATTCCTACGAGCAGTACTTC | CASSEGGSDSYEQYF
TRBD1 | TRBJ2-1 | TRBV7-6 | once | TGTGCCAGCAGCCCCACAACAGGGGGCCTCAGGAATGAGCAGTTCTTC | CASSPTTGGLRNEQFF
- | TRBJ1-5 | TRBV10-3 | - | TGTGCCTCCCGGCGTGGTTCAGATGCCAATCAGCCCCAGCATTTT | CASRRGSDANQPQHF
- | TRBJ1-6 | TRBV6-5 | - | TGTGCCAGCAGTTACTCTTCTAAGGGGCCTAATTCACCCCTCCACTTT | CASSYSSKGPNSPLHF
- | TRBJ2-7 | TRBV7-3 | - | TGTGCCAGCAGCTTAGGTCCGGTCCAGCGTTACGAGCAGTACTTC | CASSLGPVQRYEQYF
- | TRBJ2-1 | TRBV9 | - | TGTGCCAGCAGCGTAGCCACGGCTTACAATGAGCAGTTCTTC | CASSVATAYNEQFF
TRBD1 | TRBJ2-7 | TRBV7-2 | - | TGTGCCAGCAGCTTGGCCGCCCGAGACAGGGTATACGAGCAGTACTTC | CASSLAARDRVYEQYF
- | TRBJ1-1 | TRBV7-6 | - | TGTGCCAGCATGCCGGGGCCGGGGACTGAAGCTTTCTTT | CASMPGPGTEAFF
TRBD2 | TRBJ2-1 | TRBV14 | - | TGTGCCAGCAGCCTCCTAGCGGGAGTGGGAAGCAATGAGCAGTTCTTC | CASSLLAGVGSNEQFF
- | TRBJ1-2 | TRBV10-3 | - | TGTGCCATCAAGGAGAAGACCTATGGCTACACCTTC | CAIKEKTYGYTF
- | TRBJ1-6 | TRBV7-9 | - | TGTGCCAGCAGCTTAAATCTCGGAAAGACAGCCAATAATTCACCCCTCCACTTT | CASSLNLGKTANNSPLHF
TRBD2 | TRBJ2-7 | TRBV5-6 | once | TGTGCCAGCAGGAATCTAGCGGGAGGGCCGTTGGACGAGCAGTACTTC | CASRNLAGGPLDEQYF